A single sample gave rise to the 26 T cell receptor beta chains below, sequenced in a study of T cells in Graves' hyperthyroidism and ophthalmopathy. RNA transcripts provided the source from which TCR beta CDR3 regions were amplified. Researchers ran a first-round RT-PCR on the TCR CDR3 using the HTBI primer set. MiXCR, applied by TCRdb to the multiplex PCR reads, yields one record per CDR3 protein. This table holds around 560,000 distinct CDR3 sequences, over 15% found once. Sequenced: blood. The receptors shown here come from a woman aged 18 to 35 with Graves' hyperthyroidism.

This chain links TRBV20-1 with TRBJ2-7, with 9 bases aligning to TRBD2. Germline assignment: CDR1 DFQATT and CDR2 SNEGSKA (reference sequence). V gave up 0 bases and J gave up 3 bases; unmatched junction bases: 3. The CDR3 is made up of 14 amino acids. The chain's CDR3 is CSAREGLARYEQYF. Here the CDR3 DNA reads TGCAGTGCTAGAGAGGGACTAGCCCGCTACGAGCAGTACTTC.

In this sample, this clonotype turned up many times. The rearrangement joins TRBV3-1 to TRBJ2-1; D is possibly TRBD2 (5 bases). Trimming removed 4 bases at V and 7 bases at J, with 11 bases between. CDR3 length: 13 amino acids. Germline CDR1 is LGHDT and CDR2 is YNNKEL (reference sequence). Written as DNA, the CDR3 is TGTGCCAGCAGCCTCCTACTAGTAAATGAGCAGTTCTTC. It translates to CASSLLLVNEQFF.

The sample holds one count of this clonotype. This rearrangement joins TRBV30 to TRBJ1-1; D perhaps matches TRBD1 (5 bases). CDR1 GTSNPN and CDR2 SVGIG come from the germline V gene (reference sequence). This CDR3 has 13 amino acids. V lost 1 base, J lost 4 bases, and 10 bases lay in between. CDR3 sequence (DNA): TGTGCCTGGAGTGCCTCAGGGTCCACTGAAGCTTTCTTT. This encodes CAWSASGSTEAFF.

In its sample, this clonotype was seen a few times. J is TRBJ2-5 and V is TRBV20-1; 9 nucleotides match TRBD1. V trimming: 4 bases; J trimming: 3 bases; junction bases outside the gene matches: 9. The CDR3 is made up of 15 amino acids. The germline V gene has CDR1 DFQATT and CDR2 SNEGSKA (reference sequence). The CDR3 loop reads CSANDGGQGEETQYF. The CDR3 DNA follows: TGCAGTGCTAACGACGGGGGACAGGGTGAAGAGACCCAGTACTTC.

This clonotype was counted many times. The gene calls are TRBV7-8 and TRBJ2-7; possibly TRBD1 or TRBD2 for D (5 bases each). Germline V gene lookup returns CDR1 SGHVS and CDR2 FQNEAQ. The CDR3 runs to 15 residues. V was pared by 0 bases and J by 1 base, with 10 bases between. CDR3 protein: CASSLAGTVSYEQYF. The DNA of the CDR3 is TGTGCCAGCAGCTTAGCGGGGACGGTTTCCTACGAGCAGTACTTC.

At least ten counts were recorded for this clonotype. The gene calls are TRBV30 and TRBJ1-1; maybe TRBD1 (5 bases). The V gene lost 3 bases and the J gene lost 1 base, with 9 bases spanning the gap. The CDR3 is 13 amino acids. Germline V gene data show CDR1 as GTSNPN and CDR2 as SVGIG (reference sequence). The CDR3 DNA reads as TGTGCCTGGAGCTGGGGCCAGAACACTGAAGCTTTCTTT. Its protein product is CAWSWGQNTEAFF.

This clonotype has a count of ten or more. V and J are TRBV12-3 or TRBV12-4 and TRBJ2-5; tentatively, D is TRBD2 (5 bases). V was clipped by 4 bases and J by 4 bases, with 10 bases between them. CDR3 length equals 13 residues. CDR3 bases: TGTGCCAGCAGTTCTCAGGCGGGAGAGACCCAGTACTTC. The encoded protein is CASSSQAGETQYF.

V gene TRBV25-1 combines with J gene TRBJ2-1; TRBD1 matches 10 bases. Germline CDR1 is MGHDK and CDR2 is SYGVNS. The trim removed 4 bases at V and 7 bases at J, leaving 10 bases unmatched. CDR3 length equals 16 residues. CDR3 protein: CASSGTGTGEENEQFF. CDR3 DNA: TGTGCCAGCAGTGGCACCGGGACAGGGGAGGAAAATGAGCAGTTCTTC.

This clonotype was counted a few times. This chain joins TRBV9 and TRBJ1-6; D gene uncertain. CDR3 length equals 14 residues. V was shortened by 4 bases and J by 7 bases, with 12 bases between the two germline ends. CDR1 and CDR2 from the germline V gene are SGDLS and YYNGEE. For the CDR3, the DNA is TGTGCCAGCAGCCCCCTGACGCAAAATTCACCCCTCCACTTT. It specifies CASSPLTQNSPLHF.

In this sample, this clonotype turned up a few times. The V gene is TRBV7-3, the J gene TRBJ2-2, with unresolved D. Trimming removed 8 bases at V and 0 bases at J, with 10 bases between. Germline lookup yields CDR1 SGHTA and CDR2 FQGTGA. The CDR3 is 14 amino acids. CDR3 residues: CASATDANTGELFF. CDR3 in DNA: TGTGCCAGCGCCACGGACGCGAACACCGGGGAGCTGTTTTTT.

CDR3 in DNA: TGTGCCAGTAGTATTGGGACAGGTAGGAATGAGCAGTTCTTC. The encoded protein is CASSIGTGRNEQFF. J is TRBJ2-1 and V is TRBV19; the match to TRBD1 covers 8 bases. V gave up 3 bases and J gave up 7 bases; unmatched junction bases: 5. The CDR3 is 14 residues long. Germline CDR1 LNHDA, CDR2 SQIVND (reference sequence).

This clonotype was counted at least ten times. The chain couples TRBV6-1 to TRBJ1-1; TRBD1 matches 11 bases. Germline V gene lookup returns CDR1 MNHNS and CDR2 SASEGT. The ends lost 5 bases at V and 5 bases at J; junction bases unmatched: 13. The CDR3 runs 17 residues. In DNA, the CDR3 is TGTGCCAGCAGTCTTACGTGGACAGGGGGCGCAGGTACTGAAGCTTTCTTT. Translated, it gives CASSLTWTGGAGTEAFF.

This clonotype showed up many times. The chain has TRBV28 and TRBJ2-2; D not certain. The V and J ends lost 4 bases and 9 bases respectively, with 9 bases between them. Per germline, CDR1 MDHEN and CDR2 SYDVKM. The CDR3 runs to 12 residues. CDR3 nucleotides: TGTGCCAGCAGTTCCCCCTGGAGGGAGCTGTTTTTT. Protein product: CASSSPWRELFF.

This clonotype was found many times. The chain recombines TRBV12-3 or TRBV12-4 with TRBJ2-3; 9 bases are shared with TRBD2. This CDR3 is 14 amino acids long. V trimming: 3 bases; J trimming: 6 bases; junction bases outside the gene matches: 4. The CDR3 bases are TGTGCCAGCAGTTTTAGCGGGGGCGGGGATACGCAGTATTTT. Residues: CASSFSGGGDTQYF.

This clonotype has ten or more counts. This chain connects TRBV18 to TRBJ2-3, with TRBD1 matching over 10 bases. The CDR3 extends over 14 amino acids. Germline CDR1 and CDR2: KGHSH and LQKENI. J was trimmed by 5 bases and V by 3 bases; bases with no gene match: 2. Here the CDR3 DNA reads TGTGCCAGCTCACCGGACAGGGGGATAGATACGCAGTATTTT. This encodes CASSPDRGIDTQYF.

The rearrangement links TRBV5-1 to TRBJ1-2; TRBD1 matches 7 bases. V lost 6 bases, J lost 6 bases, and 14 bases stayed unmatched. The CDR3 is 15 amino acids. The germline CDR1 and CDR2 sequences are SGHRS and YFSETQ. The DNA of the CDR3 is TGCGCCAGCATCGGACTACAGGGGCGGGAGGATGGCTACACCTTC. It is translated as CASIGLQGREDGYTF.

This clonotype was counted many times. The V call is TRBV11-3, the J call TRBJ2-1; D may correspond to TRBD1 or TRBD2 (6 bases each). In germline, CDR1 is SGHNT, CDR2 YENEEA. The CDR3 totals 15 residues. The V end was cut by 5 bases, the J end by 7 bases, with 18 bases between. CDR3 in DNA: TGTGCCAGCAGCCTATACTCGGGGGCCGGGAATGAGCAGTTCTTC. Amino acid sequence: CASSLYSGAGNEQFF.

This clonotype has just a few counts. The V call is TRBV9, the J call TRBJ2-1, with 10 bases lining up with TRBD2. The CDR3 has 15 amino acids. Germline V lookup: CDR1 SGDLS, CDR2 YYNGEE. V shed 2 bases, J shed 4 bases, and the junction held 3 bases outside the gene matches. In nucleotides, the CDR3 is TGTGCCAGCAGCGTCACTAGCGGGGAATACAATGAGCAGTTCTTC. This sequence encodes CASSVTSGEYNEQFF.

The CDR3 protein is CASSYGGGGELFF. The CDR3 DNA is TGTGCCAGCAGTTACGGGGGGGGAGGGGAGCTGTTTTTT. The chain joins TRBV6-2 or TRBV6-3 to TRBJ2-2; 7 bases align to TRBD2. The CDR3 loop spans 13 amino acids. V lost 2 bases and J lost 8; bases outside the gene matches: 2. CDR1 is MNHEY and CDR2 is SVGEGT in the germline V gene.

This clonotype was counted a few times. V is TRBV3-1 and J is TRBJ2-7; the match to TRBD1 covers 8 bases. The CDR3 extends over 14 amino acids. V shed 4 bases, J shed 2 bases, and the junction held 4 bases outside the gene matches. The germline CDR1 and CDR2 sequences are LGHDT and YNNKEL (reference sequence). The CDR3 is CASSRGQETYEQYF. Written as DNA, the CDR3 is TGTGCCAGCAGCCGGGGACAGGAGACCTACGAGCAGTACTTC.

In its sample, this clonotype was seen a few times. J is TRBJ2-5 and V is TRBV5-1, with a tentative D call TRBD1 (5 bases). Looked up from germline, CDR1 is SGHRS and CDR2 is YFSETQ. V lost 4 bases, J lost 4 bases, and 17 bases lay in between. CDR3 length: 15 residues. The chain's CDR3 is CASSADMLWGETQYF. The CDR3 DNA follows: TGCGCCAGCAGCGCGGACATGCTATGGGGAGAGACCCAGTACTTC.

This clonotype was found many times. V gene TRBV28 combines with J gene TRBJ1-2, with no clear D. CDR1 MDHEN and CDR2 SYDVKM come from the germline V gene. Trimming pared 3 bases from V and 6 bases from J, leaving 14 bases between. The CDR3 contains 14 residues. In DNA form, the CDR3 reads TGTGCCAGCAGTTTTTCCGGTTCAGTGAATGGCTACACCTTC. It is translated as CASSFSGSVNGYTF.

The gene calls are TRBV27 and TRBJ2-3; 10 bases are a match to TRBD2. V lost 4 bases and J lost 3; bases outside the gene matches: 10. This CDR3 comprises 17 residues. The germline CDR1 and CDR2 sequences are MNHEY and SMNVEV (reference sequence). CDR3 nucleotides: TGTGCCAGCAGTTCTTTCGAAACTAGCGGGATAACAGATACGCAGTATTTT. Its protein product is CASSSFETSGITDTQYF.

This clonotype was found a few times. The chain recombines TRBV19 with TRBJ2-1; D call uncertain. The germline V gene encodes CDR1 LNHDA and CDR2 SQIVND (reference sequence). The CDR3 has 14 residues. V was cut by 2 bases and J by 4 bases, with 9 bases left in between. The CDR3 region has the DNA TGTGCCAGTAGTATACTCGGACCTTACAATGAGCAGTTCTTC. Encoded protein: CASSILGPYNEQFF.

This clonotype was picked up a small number of times. This sequence joins TRBV20-1 and TRBJ2-5; 10 bases line up with TRBD2. Germline values: CDR1 DFQATT, CDR2 SNEGSKA (reference sequence). CDR3 length: 16 residues. The V and J ends lost 4 bases and 5 bases, in that order; junction bases with no gene match: 13. The DNA for the CDR3 is TGCAGTGCTACCACCGGAGCGGGAGGGGATTCGGAGACCCAGTACTTC. Encoded protein: CSATTGAGGDSETQYF.

This chain joins TRBV6-1 and TRBJ1-4; 8 bases fit TRBD1. The CDR3 is 15 amino acids. V lost 7 bases to trimming and J lost 5 bases; unmatched junction nucleotides: 9. Germline V gene sequence: CDR1 MNHNS, CDR2 SASEGT. The CDR3 here is CASIGRGHLNEKLFF. The CDR3 DNA reads as TGTGCCAGCATCGGCAGGGGGCACTTAAATGAAAAACTGTTTTTT.